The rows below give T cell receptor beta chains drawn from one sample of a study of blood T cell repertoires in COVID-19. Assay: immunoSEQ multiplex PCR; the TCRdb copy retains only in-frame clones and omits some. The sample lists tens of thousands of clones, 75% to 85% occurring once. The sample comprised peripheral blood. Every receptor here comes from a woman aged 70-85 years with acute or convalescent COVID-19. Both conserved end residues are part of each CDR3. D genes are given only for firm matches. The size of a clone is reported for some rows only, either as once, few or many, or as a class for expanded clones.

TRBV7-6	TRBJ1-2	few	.	TGTGCCAGCAGCCCCGGGGTCAACTATGGCTACACCTTC	CASSPGVNYGYTF
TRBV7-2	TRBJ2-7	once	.	TGTGCCAGCAGCCCCAATATGGACAGCTACGAGCAGTACTTC	CASSPNMDSYEQYF
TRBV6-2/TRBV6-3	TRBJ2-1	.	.	TGTGCCAGCAGTTACTCACTAAGGCAGGGGGGATCCTACAATGAGCAGTTCTTC	CASSYSLRQGGSYNEQFF
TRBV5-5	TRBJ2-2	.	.	TGTGCCAGCAGCTTTAGAGGGGGAAATACCGGGGAGCTGTTTTTT	CASSFRGGNTGELFF
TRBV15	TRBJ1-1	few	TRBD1	TGTGCCACCAGGGACAGGAGTAACACTGAAGCTTTCTTT	CATRDRSNTEAFF
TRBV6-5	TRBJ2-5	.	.	TGTGCCAGCAGGAGGTTCGGACAAGAGACCCAGTACTTC	CASRRFGQETQYF
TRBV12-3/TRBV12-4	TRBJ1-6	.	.	TGTGCCAGCAGTTTTGCGGATTCACCCCTCCACTTT	CASSFADSPLHF
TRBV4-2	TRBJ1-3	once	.	TGTGCCAGCAGCCGCAATTATCAGGGGTCCTACTCTGGAAACACCATATATTTT	CASSRNYQGSYSGNTIYF
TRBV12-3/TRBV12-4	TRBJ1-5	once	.	TGTGCCAGCAGTTTAGGGGGGGGGCAGCCCCAGCATTTT	CASSLGGGQPQHF
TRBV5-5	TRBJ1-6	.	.	TGTGCCAGCAGAAGAGCAGGTGTTAGCTCCTATAATTCACCCCTCCACTTT	CASRRAGVSSYNSPLHF
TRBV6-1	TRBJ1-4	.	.	TGTGCCAGCAGTGAAAGTTTGGTGGGGGGTGAAAAACTGTTTTTT	CASSESLVGGEKLFF
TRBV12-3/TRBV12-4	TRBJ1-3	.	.	TGTGCCAGCAGTTTTGTAGGGAGGAACACCATATATTTT	CASSFVGRNTIYF
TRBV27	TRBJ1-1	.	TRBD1	TGTGCCAGCAGTTTTACAACTCGACAGGGGAGAACCACTGAAGCTTTCTTT	CASSFTTRQGRTTEAFF
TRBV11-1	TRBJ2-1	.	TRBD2	TGTGCCAGCAGGGGAGCGGGGGCCGTGTACAATGAGCAGTTCTTC	CASRGAGAVYNEQFF
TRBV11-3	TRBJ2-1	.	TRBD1	TGTGCCAGCAGCGACAGGGTCAATGAGCAGTTCTTC	CASSDRVNEQFF
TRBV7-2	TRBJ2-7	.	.	TGTGCCAGCAGCGTACAGGGATTTAGGGAGCAGTACTTC	CASSVQGFREQYF